This TCR beta chain is drawn from a study of T cell responses to AZD1222 COVID-19 vaccine. Study background: Whether given at about 4 or about 12 weeks, second doses were pooled.

V lost 0 bases and J 7 bases, leaving 11 bases between the germline ends. This CDR3 is built from 15 residues. Sequenced by immunoSEQ multiplex PCR; TCRdb stores in-frame clones only, minus some. The sample has about 110,000 clones, 86% seen once; the top ten hold about 3.5%. This TCR came from an adult in good health. V usage is TRBV5-7 and J usage is TRBJ1-6, with D unclear. TRBV5-7 is designated an ORF whose function remains uncertain. Sequencing used peripheral blood, obtained on day 0 of AZD1222 vaccination. CDR3 sequence (DNA): TGTGCCAGCAGCTTGGGGACGTTGTTGAATTCACCCCTCCACTTT. This translates into CASSLGTLLNSPLHF.